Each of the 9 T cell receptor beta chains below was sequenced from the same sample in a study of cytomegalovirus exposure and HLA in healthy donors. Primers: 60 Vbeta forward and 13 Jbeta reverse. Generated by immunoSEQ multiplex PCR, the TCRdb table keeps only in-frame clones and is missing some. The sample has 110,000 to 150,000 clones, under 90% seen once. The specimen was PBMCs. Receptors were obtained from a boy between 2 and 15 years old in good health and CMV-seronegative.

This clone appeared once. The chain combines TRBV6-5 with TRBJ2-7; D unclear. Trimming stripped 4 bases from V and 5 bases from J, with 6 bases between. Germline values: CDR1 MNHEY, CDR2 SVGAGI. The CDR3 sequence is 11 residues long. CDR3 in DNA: TGTGCCAGCAGTTCTTATAACGAGCAGTACTTC. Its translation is CASSSYNEQYF.

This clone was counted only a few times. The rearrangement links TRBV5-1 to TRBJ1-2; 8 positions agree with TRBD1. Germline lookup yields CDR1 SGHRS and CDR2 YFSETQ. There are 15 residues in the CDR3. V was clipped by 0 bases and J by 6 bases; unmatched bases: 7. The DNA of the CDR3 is TGCGCCAGCAGCTTGGAGGACAGGGAGCAGAATGGCTACACCTTC. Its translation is CASSLEDREQNGYTF.

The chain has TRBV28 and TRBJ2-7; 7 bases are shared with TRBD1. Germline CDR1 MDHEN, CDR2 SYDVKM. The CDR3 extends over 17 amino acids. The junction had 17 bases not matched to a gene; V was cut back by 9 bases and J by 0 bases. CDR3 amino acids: CASYERSGRGSSYEQYF. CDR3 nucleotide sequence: TGTGCCAGTTACGAACGCAGCGGCAGGGGGAGCTCCTACGAGCAGTACTTC. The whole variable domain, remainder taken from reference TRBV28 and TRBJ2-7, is DVKVTQSSRYLVKRTGEKVFLECVQDMDHENMFWYRQDPGLGLRLIYFSYDVKMKEKGDIPEGYSVSREKKERFSLILESASTNQTSMYLCASYERSGRGSSYEQYFGPGTRLTVT.

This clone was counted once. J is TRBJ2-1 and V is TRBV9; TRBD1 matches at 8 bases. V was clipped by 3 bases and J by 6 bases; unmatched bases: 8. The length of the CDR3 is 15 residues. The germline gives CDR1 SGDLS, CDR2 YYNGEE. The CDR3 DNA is TGTGCCAGCAGCGCGTTAACAGGGGGAACCAATGAGCAGTTCTTC. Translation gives CASSALTGGTNEQFF.

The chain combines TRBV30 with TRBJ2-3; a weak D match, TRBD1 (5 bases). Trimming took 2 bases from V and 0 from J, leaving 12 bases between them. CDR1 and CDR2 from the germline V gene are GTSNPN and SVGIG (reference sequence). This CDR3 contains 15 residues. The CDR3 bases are TGTGCCTGGAGTCTAGGGGTCCTTAGCACAGATACGCAGTATTTT. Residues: CAWSLGVLSTDTQYF. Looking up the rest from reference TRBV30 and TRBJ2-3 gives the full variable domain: SQTIHQWPATLVQPVGSPLSLECTVEGTSNPNLYWYRQAAGRGLQLLFYSVGIGQISSEVPQNLSASRPQDRQFILSSKKLLLSDSGFYLCAWSLGVLSTDTQYFGPGTRLTVL.

The CDR3: CASSLSPGELFF. The CDR3 DNA is TGCGCCAGCAGCTTGAGCCCCGGGGAGCTGTTTTTT. The chain recombines TRBV5-1 with TRBJ2-2; D gene uncertain. CDR1 is SGHRS and CDR2 is YFSETQ in the germline V gene. The CDR3 is made up of 12 amino acids. V was cut by 1 base and J by 6 bases, with 4 bases left in between. Supplemented by reference TRBV5-1 and TRBJ2-2, the full variable domain reads KAGVTQTPRYLIKTRGQQVTLSCSPISGHRSVSWYQQTPGQGLQFLFEYFSETQRNKGNFPGRFSGRQFSNSRSEMNVSTLELGDSALYLCASSLSPGELFFGEGSRLTVL.

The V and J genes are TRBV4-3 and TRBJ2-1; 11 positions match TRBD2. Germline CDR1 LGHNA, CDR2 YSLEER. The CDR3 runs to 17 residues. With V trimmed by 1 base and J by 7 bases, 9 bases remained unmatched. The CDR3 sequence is CASSQGGLRLAGNEQFF. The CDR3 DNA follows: TGCGCCAGCAGCCAAGGGGGCTTAAGACTAGCGGGAAATGAGCAGTTCTTC.

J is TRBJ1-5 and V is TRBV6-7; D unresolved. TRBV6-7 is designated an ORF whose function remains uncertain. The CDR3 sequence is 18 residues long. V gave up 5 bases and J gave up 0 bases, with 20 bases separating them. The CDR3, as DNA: TGTGCCAGCAGTCCCCACCCCCTAGCCCCTTATAGCAATCAGCCCCAGCATTTT. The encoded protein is CASSPHPLAPYSNQPQHF.

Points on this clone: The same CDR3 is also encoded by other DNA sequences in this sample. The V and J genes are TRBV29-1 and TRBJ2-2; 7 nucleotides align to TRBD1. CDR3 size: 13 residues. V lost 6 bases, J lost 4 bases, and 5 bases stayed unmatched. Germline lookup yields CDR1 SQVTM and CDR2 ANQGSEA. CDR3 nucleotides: TGCAGCGTGCGCAGGGGGTCCACCGGGGAGCTGTTTTTT. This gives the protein CSVRRGSTGELFF.